Only a few counts were recorded for the clone carrying this T cell receptor (beta chain). Its cognate antigen is unknown. The entry originates in a study of T cells in Graves' hyperthyroidism and ophthalmopathy. Regions amplified from RNA transcripts were the TCR beta CDR3 regions. A first-round RT-PCR of the TCR CDR3 used the HTBI primer set. TCRdb fed the multiplex PCR reads into MiXCR, producing one record per CDR3 protein. The sample shows hundreds of thousands of distinct CDR3 sequences, approximately 14% of them seen only once. Trimming took 4 bases from V and 7 from J; bases not matched to a gene: 6. Per the germline V gene, CDR1 is SGHTA and CDR2 is FQGNSA. This CDR3 spans 13 amino acids. Graves' hyperthyroidism showing no ophthalmopathy progression within 18 months was considered stable. Disease duration under 2 months; hyperthyroidism patients were aged 18 to 65. Study results and limitations: Classification by a 13 V-J model distinguished ophthalmopathy from stable hyperthyroidism. Most clonotypes expanded in thyroid above 0.001 were likewise present in blood.

The chain carries TRBV7-2 and TRBJ1-2; 7 bases map to TRBD1. Sequencing was performed on blood. This clonotype originated in a woman aged 35 to 49 with Graves' hyperthyroidism. The CDR3 sequence: CASSSRQGGGYTF. The CDR3 region has the DNA TGTGCCAGCAGCTCGCGACAGGGTGGTGGCTACACCTTC.